The 18 T cell receptor beta chains in this list originate from one sample, sequenced in a study of shared clonotypes between healthy human individuals. Generated by immunoSEQ multiplex PCR, the TCRdb table keeps only in-frame clones and is missing some. In the table there are roughly 1.5 million clones, under 99% of which are singletons. The sample was naive CD4+ T cells sorted from blood. Described subset: CD45RA+ positively selected. All receptors come from a man aged 25-45 years in good health.

The rearrangement joins TRBV28 to TRBJ2-7; 11 positions agree with TRBD1. The germline CDR1 and CDR2 sequences are MDHEN and SYDVKM. The V and J ends lost 6 bases and 6 bases, in that order; junction bases with no gene match: 7. The CDR3 has 14 residues. In nucleotides, the CDR3 is TGTGCCAGCAGCTCCACCGGGACAGGGGGCGAGCAGTACTTC. It is translated as CASSSTGTGGEQYF.

Here the CDR3 reads CASSKMRQGEVAFF. In DNA, the CDR3 is TGTGCCAGCAGCAAAATGAGACAGGGGGAGGTTGCTTTCTTT. The V call is TRBV21-1, the J call TRBJ1-1; the D segment call TRBD1 is taken from the table without a DNA check. TRBV21-1 is described as a pseudogene. CDR3 length: 14 residues.

The chain joins TRBV5-1 to TRBJ2-7, with TRBD1 matching over 7 bases. The V segment lost 10 bases and the J segment 2 bases; nucleotides outside the gene matches: 12. This CDR3 region has 14 residues. Germline V gene sequence: CDR1 SGHRS, CDR2 YFSETQ. CDR3 region: CASANQGVTYEQYF. CDR3 bases: TGCGCCTCAGCAAACCAGGGGGTAACCTACGAGCAGTACTTC.

The rearrangement joins TRBV6-1 to TRBJ2-7; 15 nucleotides agree with TRBD2. V dropped 3 bases and J dropped 4; count of bases not matched to a gene: 7. The germline CDR1 and CDR2 sequences are MNHNS and SASEGT. This CDR3 is 17 amino acids long. The CDR3: CASSEGTSGRLSYEQYF. DNA for the CDR3: TGTGCCAGCAGTGAGGGGACTAGCGGGAGGCTTAGTTACGAGCAGTACTTC.

In nucleotides, the CDR3 is TGTGCCAGCGGTCGACAGGGGTACTCTGGGGCCAACGTCCTGACTTTC. It yields the protein CASGRQGYSGANVLTF. The chain joins TRBV7-9 to TRBJ2-6; 8 bases are a match to TRBD1. The ends lost 8 bases at V and 0 bases at J; junction bases unmatched: 6. The germline CDR1 and CDR2 sequences are SEHNR and FQNEAQ (reference sequence). The CDR3 is 16 amino acids.

The chain employs TRBV10-2 and TRBJ2-1, with 7 bases that match TRBD2. The length of the CDR3 is 17 residues. Germline CDR1 reads WSHSY; CDR2 reads SAAADI. V trimming: 5 bases; J trimming: 0 bases; junction bases outside the gene matches: 10. The CDR3 DNA is TGCGCCAGCAGTCTAGATTTAGCGGGCCTCTCCTACAATGAGCAGTTCTTC. Its translation is CASSLDLAGLSYNEQFF.

The rearrangement uses TRBV5-1 and TRBJ2-3; the match to TRBD1 covers 7 bases. Germline V gives CDR1 SGHRS, CDR2 YFSETQ. This CDR3 has 14 amino acids. V lost 3 bases and J lost 4; bases outside the gene matches: 5. The CDR3 loop reads CASSSGTGADTQYF. The CDR3 DNA is TGCGCCAGCAGCTCGGGAACAGGGGCAGATACGCAGTATTTT.

J is TRBJ2-1 and V is TRBV2, with TRBD1 matching 8 bases. J was trimmed by 14 bases and V by 2 bases; bases with no gene match: 5. This CDR3 spans 12 amino acids. Germline CDR1 reads SNHLY; CDR2 reads FYNNEI. CDR3 nucleotide sequence: TGTGCCAGCAGTGAATTTGCAGGGGGCAAGTTCTTC. Its protein is CASSEFAGGKFF.

The rearrangement joins TRBV9 to TRBJ1-2; no clear D. Trimming took 4 bases from V and 0 from J, leaving 16 bases between them. Germline lookup yields CDR1 SGDLS and CDR2 YYNGEE. The CDR3 totals 16 residues. DNA for the CDR3: TGTGCCAGCAGCCCCCAGGCAGATACAACTAACTATGGCTACACCTTC. Amino acids: CASSPQADTTNYGYTF.

V usage is TRBV4-1 and J usage is TRBJ1-2, with TRBD1 matching 7 bases. V trimming: 2 bases; J trimming: 6 bases; junction bases outside the gene matches: 12. Germline CDR1 MGHRA, CDR2 YSYEKL. The CDR3 runs 16 residues. The CDR3 sequence is CASSQREGAGFNGYTF. CDR3 nucleotides: TGCGCCAGCAGCCAACGGGAGGGGGCGGGTTTCAATGGCTACACCTTC.

This chain links TRBV20-1 with TRBJ2-5, with D tentatively TRBD1 (6 bases). Trimming cost V 8 bases and J 13 bases, with 11 bases left between them. Germline CDR1 reads DFQATT; CDR2 reads SNEGSKA (reference sequence). The CDR3 is 8 amino acids. The chain's CDR3 is CSRDNRYF. CDR3 coding DNA: TGCAGTCGGGACAACAGGTACTTC.

The chain uses TRBV28 and TRBJ2-5; D gene uncertain. CDR1 MDHEN and CDR2 SYDVKM come from the germline V gene. The CDR3 has 17 residues. V dropped 6 bases and J dropped 2 bases, with 22 bases sitting between them. CDR3 region: CASRPRQGRNSQETQYF. Written as DNA, the CDR3 is TGTGCCAGCAGACCACGACAAGGCCGGAATTCTCAAGAGACCCAGTACTTC.

This sequence joins TRBV18 and TRBJ2-5; 9 bases are a match to TRBD1. Germline V gene sequence: CDR1 KGHSH, CDR2 LQKENI. The CDR3 runs 15 residues. The ends lost 4 bases at V and 3 bases at J; junction bases unmatched: 6. The DNA for the CDR3 is TGTGCCAGCTCACACTCCGGGACAGGGAAAGAGACCCAGTACTTC. As protein: CASSHSGTGKETQYF.

As to this clone: Additional DNA sequences in this sample encode the identical CDR3. The V call is TRBV5-1, the J call TRBJ1-1; D is unclear. Germline V CDR1 and CDR2: SGHRS, YFSETQ. There are 14 residues in the CDR3. V shed 0 bases and J shed 3 bases, with 9 bases lying between them. The DNA of the CDR3 is TGCGCCAGCAGCTTGGACCGAGTGGACACTGAAGCTTTCTTT. Translating gives CASSLDRVDTEAFF. The complete variable domain, with remaining parts taken from reference TRBV5-1 and TRBJ1-1, reads KAGVTQTPRYLIKTRGQQVTLSCSPISGHRSVSWYQQTPGQGLQFLFEYFSETQRNKGNFPGRFSGRQFSNSRSEMNVSTLELGDSALYLCASSLDRVDTEAFFGQGTRLTVV.

The chain employs TRBV6-5 and TRBJ2-5; TRBD2 aligns across 14 bases. V trimming: 2 bases; J trimming: 4 bases; junction bases outside the gene matches: 3. Germline CDR1 reads MNHEY; CDR2 reads SVGAGI. The CDR3 is made up of 16 amino acids. The CDR3 DNA sequence: TGTGCCAGCAGTTACCCCGGACTAGCGGGAGGAGAGACCCAGTACTTC. Protein: CASSYPGLAGGETQYF.

The rearrangement uses TRBV9 and TRBJ2-3, with TRBD2 matching 8 bases. The V gene's germline CDR1 is SGDLS and CDR2 YYNGEE. The CDR3 is 17 residues long. Germline trimming cut 0 bases from V and 6 bases from J; bases unmatched to any gene: 12. The CDR3: CASSVDAAGASGDTQYF. CDR3 bases: TGTGCCAGCAGCGTAGATGCAGCGGGAGCCTCCGGGGATACGCAGTATTTT. Full variable domain (rest looked up from reference TRBV9 and TRBJ2-3): DSGVTQTPKHLITATGQRVTLRCSPRSGDLSVYWYQQSLDQGLQFLIQYYNGEERAKGNILERFSAQQFPDLHSELNLSSLELGDSALYFCASSVDAAGASGDTQYFGPGTRLTVL.

The chain carries TRBV19 and TRBJ1-2; TRBD1 agrees at 7 bases. The CDR3 extends over 15 amino acids. CDR1 LNHDA and CDR2 SQIVND come from the germline V gene (reference sequence). Losses at the gene ends were 3 bases for V and 4 bases for J; bases not matched to a gene: 8. The CDR3 here is CASSMGRGQLYGYTF. CDR3 in DNA: TGTGCCAGTAGTATGGGCCGGGGACAGCTCTATGGCTACACCTTC.

This chain uses TRBV5-1 with TRBJ1-4; 8 bases are a match to TRBD1. The V segment lost 4 bases and the J segment 7 bases; nucleotides outside the gene matches: 6. Looked up from germline, CDR1 is SGHRS and CDR2 is YFSETQ. The CDR3 runs 14 residues. CDR3 residues: CASSKIQGGEKLFF. CDR3 sequence (DNA): TGCGCCAGCAGCAAAATACAGGGGGGTGAAAAACTGTTTTTT. The whole variable domain, filled in from reference TRBV5-1 and TRBJ1-4, reads KAGVTQTPRYLIKTRGQQVTLSCSPISGHRSVSWYQQTPGQGLQFLFEYFSETQRNKGNFPGRFSGRQFSNSRSEMNVSTLELGDSALYLCASSKIQGGEKLFFGSGTQLSVL.